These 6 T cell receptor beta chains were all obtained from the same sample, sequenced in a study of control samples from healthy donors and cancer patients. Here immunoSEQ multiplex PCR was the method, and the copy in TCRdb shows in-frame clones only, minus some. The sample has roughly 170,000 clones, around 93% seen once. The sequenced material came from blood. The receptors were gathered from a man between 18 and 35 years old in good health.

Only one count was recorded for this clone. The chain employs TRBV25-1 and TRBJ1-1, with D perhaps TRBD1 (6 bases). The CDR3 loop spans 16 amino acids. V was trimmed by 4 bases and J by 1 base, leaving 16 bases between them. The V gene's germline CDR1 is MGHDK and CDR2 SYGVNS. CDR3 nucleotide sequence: TGTGCCAGCAGTGCAACCTTAGGGGGGGCGAACACTGAAGCTTTCTTT. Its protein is CASSATLGGANTEAFF. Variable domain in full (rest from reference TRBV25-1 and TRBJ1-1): EADIYQTPRYLVIGTGKKITLECSQTMGHDKMYWYQQDPGMELHLIHYSYGVNSTEKGDLSSESTVSRIRTEHFPLTLESARPSHTSQYLCASSATLGGANTEAFFGQGTRLTVV.

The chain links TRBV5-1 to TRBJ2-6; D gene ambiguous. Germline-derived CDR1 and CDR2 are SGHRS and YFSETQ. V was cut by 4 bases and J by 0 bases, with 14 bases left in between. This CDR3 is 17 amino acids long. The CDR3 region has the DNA TGCGCCAGCAGCCTCATAACTGGGGACTCTGGGGCCAACGTCCTGACTTTC. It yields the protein CASSLITGDSGANVLTF.

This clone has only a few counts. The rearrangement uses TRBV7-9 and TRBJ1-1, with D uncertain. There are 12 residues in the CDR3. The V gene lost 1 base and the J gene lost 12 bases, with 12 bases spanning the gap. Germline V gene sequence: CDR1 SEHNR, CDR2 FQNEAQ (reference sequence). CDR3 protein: CASSLGGGGTFF. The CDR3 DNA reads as TGTGCCAGCAGCTTAGGTGGAGGCGGAACTTTCTTT. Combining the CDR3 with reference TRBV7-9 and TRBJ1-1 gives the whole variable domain DTGVSQNPRHKITKRGQNVTFRCDPISEHNRLYWYRQTLGQGPEFLTYFQNEAQLEKSRLLSDRFSAERPKGSFSTLEIQRTEQGDSAMYLCASSLGGGGTFFGQGTRLTVV.

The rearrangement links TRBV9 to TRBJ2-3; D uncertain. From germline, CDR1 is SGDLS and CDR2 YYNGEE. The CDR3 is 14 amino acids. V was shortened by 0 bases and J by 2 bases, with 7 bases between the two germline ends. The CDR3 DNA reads TGTGCCAGCAGCGTAGGGTCTGCCACAGATACGCAGTATTTT. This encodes CASSVGSATDTQYF. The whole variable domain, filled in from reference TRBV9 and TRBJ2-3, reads DSGVTQTPKHLITATGQRVTLRCSPRSGDLSVYWYQQSLDQGLQFLIQYYNGEERAKGNILERFSAQQFPDLHSELNLSSLELGDSALYFCASSVGSATDTQYFGPGTRLTVL.

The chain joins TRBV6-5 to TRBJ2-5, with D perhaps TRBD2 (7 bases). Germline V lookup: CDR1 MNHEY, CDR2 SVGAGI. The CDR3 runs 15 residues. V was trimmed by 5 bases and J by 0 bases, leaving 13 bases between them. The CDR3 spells CASSRGGSYQETQYF. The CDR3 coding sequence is TGTGCCAGCAGTAGGGGGGGGTCGTACCAAGAGACCCAGTACTTC.

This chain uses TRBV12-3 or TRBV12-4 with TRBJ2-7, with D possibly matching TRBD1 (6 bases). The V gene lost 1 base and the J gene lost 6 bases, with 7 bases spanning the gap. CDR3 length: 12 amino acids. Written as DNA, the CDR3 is TGTGCCAGCAGTTTAGACAGGGCCGAGCAGTACTTC. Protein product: CASSLDRAEQYF.